The clone carrying this T cell receptor beta chain was picked up one time. Its antigen is undetermined. The data belong to a study of PD-L1 blockade in urothelial cancer. The overall study: T cells numbered a median of about 150,000 in the blood samples. Study-wide findings and caveats: Survival was better when pretreatment blood TCR clonality fell below the median.

Produced via immunoSEQ multiplex PCR; TCRdb's table is partial and in-frame only. The sample has some 110,000 clones, approximately 90% seen once; the top ten hold over 1.5%. The germline gives CDR1 SQVTM, CDR2 ANQGSEA. The CDR3 is 12 amino acids. V was pared by 7 bases and J by 6 bases, with 6 bases of the junction left unmatched. Time point of the sample: peripheral blood 6 weeks after treatment start. V gene TRBV29-1 combines with J gene TRBJ2-7; 10 bases are a match to TRBD1. The source of this sequence is a man between 60 and 75 years old with urothelial cancer. This specimen was PBMCs, taken around atezolizumab (anti-PD-L1) treatment. The CDR3 loop reads CSGVTGGGEQYF. CDR3 nucleotides: TGCAGCGGGGTGACAGGGGGCGGCGAGCAGTACTTC.